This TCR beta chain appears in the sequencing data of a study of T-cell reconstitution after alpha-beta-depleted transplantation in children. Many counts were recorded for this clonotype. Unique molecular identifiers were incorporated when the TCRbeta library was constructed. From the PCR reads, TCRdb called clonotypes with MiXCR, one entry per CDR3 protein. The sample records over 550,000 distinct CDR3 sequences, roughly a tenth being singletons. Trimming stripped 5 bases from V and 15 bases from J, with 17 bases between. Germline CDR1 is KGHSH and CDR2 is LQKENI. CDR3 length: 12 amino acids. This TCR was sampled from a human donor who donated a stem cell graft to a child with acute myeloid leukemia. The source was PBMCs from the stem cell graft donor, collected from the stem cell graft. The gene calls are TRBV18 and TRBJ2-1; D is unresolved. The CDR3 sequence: CASSSLSVARFF. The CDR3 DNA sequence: TGTGCCAGCTCATCCCTGAGCGTTGCGCGGTTCTTC.